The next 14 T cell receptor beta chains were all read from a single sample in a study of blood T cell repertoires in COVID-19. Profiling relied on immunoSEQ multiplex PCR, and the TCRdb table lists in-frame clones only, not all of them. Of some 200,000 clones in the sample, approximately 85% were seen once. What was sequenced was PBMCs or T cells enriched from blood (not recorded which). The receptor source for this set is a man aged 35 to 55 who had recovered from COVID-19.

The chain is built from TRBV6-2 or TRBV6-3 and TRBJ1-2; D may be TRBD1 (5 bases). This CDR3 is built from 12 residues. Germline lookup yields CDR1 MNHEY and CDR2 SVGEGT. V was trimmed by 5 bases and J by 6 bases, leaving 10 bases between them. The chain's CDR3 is CASSHPGHGYTF. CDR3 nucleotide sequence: TGTGCCAGCAGTCATCCAGGGCATGGCTACACCTTC.

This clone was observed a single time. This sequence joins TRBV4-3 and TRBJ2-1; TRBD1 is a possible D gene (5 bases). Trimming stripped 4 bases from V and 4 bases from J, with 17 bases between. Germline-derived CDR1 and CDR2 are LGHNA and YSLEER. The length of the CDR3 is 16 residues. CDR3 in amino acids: CASSRSQGPYYNEQFF. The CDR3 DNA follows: TGCGCCAGCAGCCGATCCCAGGGTCCCTATTACAATGAGCAGTTCTTC.

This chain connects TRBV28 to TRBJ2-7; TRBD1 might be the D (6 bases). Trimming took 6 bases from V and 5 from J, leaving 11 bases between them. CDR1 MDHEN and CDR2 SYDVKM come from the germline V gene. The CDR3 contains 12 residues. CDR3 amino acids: CASSQQGDEQYF. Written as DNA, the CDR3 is TGTGCCAGCAGCCAACAGGGTGACGAGCAGTACTTC.

The CDR3 spells CASSLQVGRGLRKLFF. CDR3 DNA: TGTGCCAGCAGCTTACAGGTGGGCAGGGGCCTGAGGAAACTGTTTTTT. The V and J genes are TRBV7-2 and TRBJ1-4; D may be TRBD1 (6 bases). V was pared by 2 bases and J by 11 bases, with 21 bases between. The CDR3 runs 16 residues. Germline V lookup: CDR1 SGHTA, CDR2 FQGNSA.

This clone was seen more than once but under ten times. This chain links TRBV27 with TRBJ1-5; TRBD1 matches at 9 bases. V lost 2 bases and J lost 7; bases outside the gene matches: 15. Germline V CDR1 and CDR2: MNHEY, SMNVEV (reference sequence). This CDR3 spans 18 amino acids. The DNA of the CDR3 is TGTGCCAGCAGTTTAATACGCACAGGGGGCCCTCAGGGACAGCCCCAGCATTTT. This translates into CASSLIRTGGPQGQPQHF.

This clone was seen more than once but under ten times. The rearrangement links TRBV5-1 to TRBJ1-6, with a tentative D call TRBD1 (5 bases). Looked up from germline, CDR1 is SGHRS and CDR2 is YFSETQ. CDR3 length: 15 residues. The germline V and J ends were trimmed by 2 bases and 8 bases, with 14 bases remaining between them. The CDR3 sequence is CASSFTGPKDSPLHF. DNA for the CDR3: TGCGCCAGCAGCTTCACAGGCCCAAAGGATTCACCCCTCCACTTT.

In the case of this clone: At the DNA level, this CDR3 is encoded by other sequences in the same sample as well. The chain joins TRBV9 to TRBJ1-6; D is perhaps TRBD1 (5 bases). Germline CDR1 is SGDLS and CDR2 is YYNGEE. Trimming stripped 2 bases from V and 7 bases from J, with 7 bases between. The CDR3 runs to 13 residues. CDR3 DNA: TGTGCCAGCAGCGTGGGGGGGAATTCACCCCTCCACTTT. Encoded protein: CASSVGGNSPLHF.

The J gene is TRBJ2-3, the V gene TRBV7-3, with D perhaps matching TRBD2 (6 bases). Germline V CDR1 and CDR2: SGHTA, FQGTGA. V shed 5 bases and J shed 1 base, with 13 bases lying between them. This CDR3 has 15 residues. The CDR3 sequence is CASSGRGSGTDTQYF. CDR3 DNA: TGTGCCAGCAGCGGGCGGGGTAGCGGCACAGATACGCAGTATTTT.

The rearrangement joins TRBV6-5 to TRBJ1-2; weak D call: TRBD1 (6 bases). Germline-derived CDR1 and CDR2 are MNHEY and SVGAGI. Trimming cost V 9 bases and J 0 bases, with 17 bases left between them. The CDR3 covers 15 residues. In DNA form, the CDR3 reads TGTGCCAGTACACCAGGGGACACCTCTAACTATGGCTACACCTTC. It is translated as CASTPGDTSNYGYTF.

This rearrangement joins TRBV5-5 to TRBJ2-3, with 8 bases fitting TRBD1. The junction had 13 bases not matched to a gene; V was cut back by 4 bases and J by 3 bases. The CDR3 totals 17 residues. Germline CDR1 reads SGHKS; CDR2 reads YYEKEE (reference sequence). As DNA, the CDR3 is TGTGCCAGCAGCCCCCTCCCCGCAGGGGGCATTACAGATACGCAGTATTTT. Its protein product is CASSPLPAGGITDTQYF. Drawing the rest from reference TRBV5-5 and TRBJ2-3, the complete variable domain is DAGVTQSPTHLIKTRGQQVTLRCSPISGHKSVSWYQQVLGQGPQFIFQYYEKEERGRGNFPDRFSARQFPNYSSELNVNALLLGDSALYLCASSPLPAGGITDTQYFGPGTRLTVL.

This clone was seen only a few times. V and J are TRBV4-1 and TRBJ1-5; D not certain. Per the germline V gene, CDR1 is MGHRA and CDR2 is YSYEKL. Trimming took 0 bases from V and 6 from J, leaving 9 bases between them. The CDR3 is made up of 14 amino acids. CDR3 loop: CASSQDSGSQPQHF. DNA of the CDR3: TGCGCCAGCAGCCAAGATTCGGGGAGTCAGCCCCAGCATTTT.

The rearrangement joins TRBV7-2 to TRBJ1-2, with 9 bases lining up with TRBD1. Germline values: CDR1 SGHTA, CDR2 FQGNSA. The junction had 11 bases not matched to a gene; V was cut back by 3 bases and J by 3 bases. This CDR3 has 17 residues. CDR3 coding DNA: TGTGCCAGCAGCTTTGGGGACAGGGCCTTCGACGACTATGGCTACACCTTC. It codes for CASSFGDRAFDDYGYTF.

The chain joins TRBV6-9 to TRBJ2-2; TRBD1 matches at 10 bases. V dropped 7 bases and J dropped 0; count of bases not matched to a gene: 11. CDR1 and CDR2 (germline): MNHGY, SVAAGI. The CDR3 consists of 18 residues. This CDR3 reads CASTTGTGDFPNTGELFF. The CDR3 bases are TGTGCCAGCACTACTGGGACAGGGGACTTCCCGAACACCGGGGAGCTGTTTTTT.

The CDR3 sequence: CASSSGPATNEKLFF. CDR3 nucleotide sequence: TGTGCCAGCAGCTCGGGTCCAGCAACTAATGAAAAACTGTTTTTT. The genes are TRBV7-2 and TRBJ1-4; no clear D gene. Trimming removed 4 bases at V and 0 bases at J, with 9 bases between. CDR1 and CDR2 from the germline V gene are SGHTA and FQGNSA. This CDR3 has 15 residues.